Following are 20 T cell receptor beta chains from one sample sequenced in a study of blood T cell repertoires in COVID-19. Repertoires were generated with immunoSEQ multiplex PCR, while TCRdb's copy carries only in-frame clones and drops some. The data hold tens of thousands of clones, with 75% to 80% observed a single time. The sequencing sample was made of peripheral blood. These TCRs come from a woman aged 55-75 years with acute or convalescent COVID-19.

The rearrangement uses TRBV6-5 and TRBJ1-2, with D uncertain. The V gene's germline CDR1 is MNHEY and CDR2 SVGAGI. V was pared by 5 bases and J by 5 bases, with 15 bases between. The CDR3 is 14 amino acids. The CDR3 sequence is CASSPSADLYGYTF. CDR3 in DNA: TGTGCCAGCAGTCCCAGCGCCGACCTATATGGCTACACCTTC.

This chain connects TRBV27 to TRBJ1-2, with D perhaps TRBD1 (5 bases). V gave up 5 bases and J gave up 1 base, with 8 bases separating them. CDR1 and CDR2 from the germline V gene are MNHEY and SMNVEV (reference sequence). CDR3 length: 13 amino acids. The CDR3 spells CASSDSLNYGYTF. The CDR3 region has the DNA TGTGCCAGCAGTGACAGCCTTAACTATGGCTACACCTTC.

This clone came up many times. The rearrangement joins TRBV5-4 to TRBJ2-6; no definite D call. The germline V and J ends were trimmed by 0 bases and 0 bases, with 7 bases remaining between them. From germline, CDR1 is SGHNT and CDR2 YYREEE (reference sequence). The CDR3 extends over 16 amino acids. CDR3 bases: TGTGCCAGCAGCTTGGCTTGGAGCTCTGGGGCCAACGTCCTGACTTTC. This gives the protein CASSLAWSSGANVLTF.

V is TRBV2 and J is TRBJ2-7; TRBD2 matches at 7 bases. Trimming removed 2 bases from V and 5 bases from J; junction bases left unmatched: 6. CDR1 and CDR2 (germline): SNHLY, FYNNEI. The CDR3 is made up of 14 amino acids. CDR3: CASSEWGGPNEQYF. The CDR3 region has the DNA TGTGCCAGCAGTGAATGGGGGGGTCCCAACGAGCAGTACTTC. Drawing the rest from reference TRBV2 and TRBJ2-7, the complete variable domain is EPEVTQTPSHQVTQMGQEVILRCVPISNHLYFYWYRQILGQKVEFLVSFYNNEISEKSEIFDDQFSVERPDGSNFTLKIRSTKLEDSAMYFCASSEWGGPNEQYFGPGTRLTVT.

The sample holds one count of this clone. The rearrangement uses TRBV6-1 and TRBJ2-5, with D unresolved. V lost 0 bases and J 4 bases, leaving 18 bases between the germline ends. The CDR3 has 17 residues. Germline V CDR1 and CDR2: MNHNS, SASEGT. The CDR3 reads CASSEAGGSGRIETQYF. The CDR3 DNA reads TGTGCCAGCAGTGAAGCTGGTGGTTCAGGCCGCATAGAGACCCAGTACTTC.

Turning to this clone: An end of the junction differs from the germline gene, which may be a read error. The chain uses TRBV5-1 and TRBJ1-5; D is unclear. The CDR3 loop spans 15 amino acids. Germline V gives CDR1 SGHRS, CDR2 YFSETQ. CDR3 sequence reads: CASTLLRYSNQPQHF. The CDR3 nucleotides are TGCGCCAGCACCTTGCTCAGGTATAGCAATCAGCCCCAGCATTTT.

The genes are TRBV10-1 and TRBJ2-7; D possibly corresponds to TRBD1 (6 bases). CDR1 and CDR2 from the germline V gene are WNHNN and SYGVQD (reference sequence). Trimming took 0 bases from V and 6 from J, leaving 18 bases between them. This CDR3 has 16 amino acids. CDR3 amino acids: CASSESSLAGVCEQYF. CDR3 nucleotide sequence: TGCGCCAGCAGTGAGTCCTCTCTGGCAGGGGTATGCGAGCAGTACTTC.

V is TRBV2 and J is TRBJ2-5; TRBD2 matches at 7 bases. The CDR3 has 15 amino acids. V shed 2 bases and J 1 base; nucleotides not matched to a gene: 4. Germline V lookup: CDR1 SNHLY, CDR2 FYNNEI. This chain's CDR3 is CASSELRGSQETQYF. The DNA of the CDR3 is TGTGCCAGCAGTGAATTGCGGGGGAGCCAAGAGACCCAGTACTTC.

This clone was counted ten times or more. The rearrangement links TRBV27 to TRBJ2-7; 9 bases map to TRBD1. Germline values: CDR1 MNHEY, CDR2 SMNVEV (reference sequence). The CDR3 runs 16 residues. V was pared by 3 bases and J by 3 bases, with 9 bases of the junction left unmatched. CDR3 nucleotides: TGTGCCAGCAGTTTGAGCGCGGGGACAGGGATCTACGAGCAGTACTTC. This translates into CASSLSAGTGIYEQYF.

The table lists this clone with many counts. The chain employs TRBV24-1 and TRBJ1-2; possible D gene TRBD1, 5 bases. CDR1 is KGHDR and CDR2 is SFDVKD in the germline V gene. Deletions cut 1 base from V and 5 bases from J, with 10 bases between. The CDR3 spans 14 residues. The CDR3 DNA follows: TGTGCCACCAGTGATTTCGTCAGGGAATATGGCTACACCTTC. It encodes CATSDFVREYGYTF.

The table lists this clone with a few counts. This rearrangement joins TRBV7-3 to TRBJ1-2; 8 nucleotides match TRBD1. Trimming removed 5 bases from V and 4 bases from J; junction bases left unmatched: 0. The CDR3 runs 12 residues. CDR1 is SGHTA, CDR2 FQGTGA, per germline. This CDR3 reads CASSTGGYGYTF. CDR3 coding DNA: TGTGCCAGCAGCACAGGGGGCTATGGCTACACCTTC.

This chain connects TRBV7-9 to TRBJ2-7; TRBD1 matches at 9 bases. Germline V gives CDR1 SEHNR, CDR2 FQNEAQ (reference sequence). This CDR3 is built from 15 residues. V lost 1 base and J lost 6; bases outside the gene matches: 7. CDR3 loop: CASSLGDREGAEQYF. In DNA, the CDR3 is TGTGCCAGCAGCTTAGGGGACAGGGAAGGCGCCGAGCAGTACTTC. The full variable domain, in which reference TRBV7-9 and TRBJ2-7 provide the parts outside the CDR3, is DTGVSQNPRHKITKRGQNVTFRCDPISEHNRLYWYRQTLGQGPEFLTYFQNEAQLEKSRLLSDRFSAERPKGSFSTLEIQRTEQGDSAMYLCASSLGDREGAEQYFGPGTRLTVT.

CDR3 residues: CASSPRGQNYEQYF. The CDR3 DNA reads as TGTGCCAGCAGCCCTCGAGGACAGAACTACGAGCAGTACTTC. V is TRBV3-1 (or the pseudogene TRBV3-2) and J is TRBJ2-7, with D possibly matching TRBD1 (6 bases). The V end lost 4 bases, the J end lost 3 bases, and 13 bases lay between the germline ends. The germline V gene has CDR1 LGHDT and CDR2 YNNKEL (reference sequence). The CDR3 sequence is 14 residues long.

The chain has TRBV18 and TRBJ1-1; D is undetermined. V lost 3 bases, J lost 0 bases, and 14 bases lay in between. CDR1 and CDR2 from the germline V gene are KGHSH and LQKENI. The CDR3 consists of 16 residues. CDR3 sequence reads: CASSPYAVQLNTEAFF. CDR3 in DNA: TGTGCCAGCTCACCTTACGCAGTTCAATTGAACACTGAAGCTTTCTTT.

The chain links TRBV2 to TRBJ2-4; 9 bases line up with TRBD1. The CDR3 runs 16 residues. Per germline, CDR1 SNHLY and CDR2 FYNNEI. The V gene end was trimmed by 4 bases and the J gene end by 2 bases; junction bases not matched to a gene: 6. CDR3 nucleotides: TGTGCCAGCAGTGGCTGGGACAGGGTTTCCAAAAACATTCAGTACTTC. Its translation: CASSGWDRVSKNIQYF.

V is TRBV6-6 and J is TRBJ1-5, with D unclear. This CDR3 is built from 14 residues. V was cut by 5 bases and J by 6 bases, with 14 bases left in between. In germline, CDR1 is MNHNY, CDR2 SVGAGI (reference sequence). The CDR3 loop reads CASSILEASQPQHF. The CDR3 region has the DNA TGTGCCAGCAGTATCCTAGAGGCTAGTCAGCCCCAGCATTTT.

V usage is TRBV6-2 or TRBV6-3 and J usage is TRBJ2-2; the D gene is possibly TRBD1 (6 bases). Germline V lookup: CDR1 MNHEY, CDR2 SVGEGT. Trimming took off 5 bases at V and 8 bases at J, with 21 bases between the two ends. The CDR3 is 16 amino acids. The CDR3 DNA reads TGTGCCAGCAGTCCACGGACAGTCCCACAGTGGGGGGAGCTGTTTTTT. As protein: CASSPRTVPQWGELFF.

The chain recombines TRBV5-1 with TRBJ2-5; 7 bases match TRBD1. From germline, CDR1 is SGHRS and CDR2 YFSETQ. This CDR3 has 14 amino acids. V was pared by 4 bases and J by 2 bases, with 5 bases of the junction left unmatched. The CDR3 loop is CASSLKGQQETQYF. The CDR3 DNA reads TGCGCCAGCAGCCTGAAGGGACAGCAAGAGACCCAGTACTTC.

The chain has TRBV7-9 and TRBJ1-4; weak D call: TRBD1 (6 bases). The germline V gene encodes CDR1 SEHNR and CDR2 FQNEAQ (reference sequence). V lost 4 bases and J 14 bases, leaving 23 bases between the germline ends. There are 15 residues in the CDR3. The CDR3 DNA reads as TGTGCCAGCAGCTCTCTACCGGGGGGGGCCCGCGGCCTGTTTTTT. Translated, it gives CASSSLPGGARGLFF.

This chain connects TRBV9 to TRBJ2-2; 10 bases line up with TRBD2. CDR3 length: 19 residues. The ends lost 4 bases at V and 9 bases at J; junction bases unmatched: 21. Germline-derived CDR1 and CDR2 are SGDLS and YYNGEE. CDR3 residues: CASSSPRERGGLVDRELFF. The CDR3, as DNA: TGTGCCAGCAGCTCCCCCAGGGAGCGGGGGGGCCTTGTTGACAGGGAGCTGTTTTTT.